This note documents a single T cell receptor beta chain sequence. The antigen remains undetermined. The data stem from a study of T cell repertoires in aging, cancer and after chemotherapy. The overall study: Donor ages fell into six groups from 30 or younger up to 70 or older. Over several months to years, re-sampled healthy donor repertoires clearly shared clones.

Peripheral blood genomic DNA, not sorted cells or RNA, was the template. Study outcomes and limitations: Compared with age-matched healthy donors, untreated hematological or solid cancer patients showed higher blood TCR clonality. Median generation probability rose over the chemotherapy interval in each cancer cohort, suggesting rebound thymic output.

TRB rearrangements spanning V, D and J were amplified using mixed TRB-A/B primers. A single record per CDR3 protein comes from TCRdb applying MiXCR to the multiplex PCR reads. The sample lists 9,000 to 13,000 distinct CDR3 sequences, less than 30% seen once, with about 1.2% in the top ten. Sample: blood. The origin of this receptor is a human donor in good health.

The CDR3 protein is CASSLPGYESTDTQYF. The CDR3 DNA reads as TGTGCCAGCAGCCTGCCGGGGTACGAAAGCACAGATACGCAGTATTTT. The V call is TRBV7-3, the J call TRBJ2-3; TRBD2 is a possible D gene (5 bases). V gave up 5 bases and J gave up 0 bases, with 15 bases separating them. Looked up from germline, CDR1 is SGHTA and CDR2 is FQGTGA. The CDR3 extends over 16 amino acids.